Shown below are 13 T cell receptor beta chains from a single sample sequenced in a study of metastatic and nonmetastatic thyroid tumors. TCRdb used MiXCR to call clones anew from the PCR reads. The table includes about 17,000 clones, 16% detected once. The entire patient cohort was treatment-naive prior to thyroid surgery. The sequencing input was blood. These TCRs come from a male donor with papillary thyroid cancer or a benign thyroid nodule (not recorded which). Some clones in this sample may be carry-over from other donors' samples.

This clone showed up many times. The rearrangement joins TRBV7-9 to TRBJ1-2, with D perhaps matching TRBD1 (5 bases). The CDR3 loop spans 12 amino acids. V shed 7 bases and J shed 1 base, with 7 bases lying between them. Germline values: CDR1 SEHNR, CDR2 FQNEAQ (reference sequence). In DNA, the CDR3 is TGTGCCAGCATAGGGGATAACTATGGCTACACCTTC. This sequence encodes CASIGDNYGYTF.

About this clone: A read error may explain this, as a much larger clone is one base away. This chain joins TRBV7-6 and TRBJ2-5; D ambiguous. V lost 7 bases and J lost 6, with 9 bases in between. Per the germline V gene, CDR1 is SGHVS and CDR2 is FNYEAQ. This CDR3 has 11 amino acids. CDR3 sequence: CASMLGQTQYF. Written as DNA, the CDR3 is TGTGCCAGCATGCTCGGGCAGACCCAGTACTTC.

This clone was detected many times. DNA of the CDR3: TGTGCCAGCAGCGCAGACAGATACAATGAGCAGTTCTTC. Translated: CASSADRYNEQFF. The rearrangement links TRBV7-2 to TRBJ2-1, with D perhaps matching TRBD1 (5 bases). V dropped 5 bases and J dropped 4 bases, with 9 bases sitting between them. This CDR3 spans 13 amino acids. Germline lookup yields CDR1 SGHTA and CDR2 FQGNSA.

This clone is deemed medium-sized. The CDR3 sequence is CASSQQPQGAGEKLFF. The CDR3 coding sequence is TGCGCCAGCAGCCAGCAACCACAGGGGGCGGGTGAAAAACTGTTTTTT. V and J are TRBV4-3 and TRBJ1-4, with 9 bases identical to TRBD1. Trimming took 3 bases from V and 7 from J; bases not matched to a gene: 9. Germline CDR1 reads LGHNA; CDR2 reads YSLEER. CDR3 length equals 16 residues.

This clone came up many times. This chain links TRBV10-1 with TRBJ2-3, with 10 bases that match TRBD2. The CDR3 loop spans 15 amino acids. CDR1 and CDR2 from the germline V gene are WNHNN and SYGVQD (reference sequence). V lost 1 base and J lost 6; bases outside the gene matches: 4. The CDR3 protein is CASSELAGGGDTQYF. The CDR3 DNA reads as TGCGCCAGCAGTGAGTTAGCGGGAGGTGGCGATACGCAGTATTTT.

This clone was counted ten times or more. The chain joins TRBV5-4 to TRBJ2-7, with D possibly TRBD1 on 6 matching bases. Germline loops: CDR1 SGHNT, CDR2 YYREEE (reference sequence). V lost 3 bases, J lost 4 bases, and 17 bases lay in between. CDR3 size: 15 residues. The CDR3 here is CASSYVQDRTYEQYF. The DNA for the CDR3 is TGTGCCAGCAGCTACGTTCAGGACAGAACTTACGAGCAGTACTTC.

This clone was seen ten or more times. The chain recombines TRBV5-1 with TRBJ2-1; D uncertain. V lost 3 bases and J lost 3, with 16 bases in between. This CDR3 contains 16 residues. CDR1 and CDR2 from the germline V gene are SGHRS and YFSETQ. CDR3 region: CASSSLQQSIYNEQFF. The CDR3 DNA is TGCGCCAGCAGCTCCCTACAACAATCAATCTACAATGAGCAGTTCTTC.

In this sample, this clone turned up many times. The chain uses TRBV7-3 and TRBJ2-1; 8 positions match TRBD1. The junction had 6 bases not matched to a gene; V was cut back by 4 bases and J by 4 bases. Looked up from germline, CDR1 is SGHTA and CDR2 is FQGTGA. CDR3 length: 15 residues. In nucleotides, the CDR3 is TGTGCCAGCAGCTCGGACAGGGCACTTTACAATGAGCAGTTCTTC. Amino acid sequence: CASSSDRALYNEQFF.

Points on this clone: This could be a read error, since a much larger clone is one nucleotide away. The same CDR3 can be traced to other DNA sequences in this sample. V gene TRBV7-7 combines with J gene TRBJ2-3; possibly TRBD2 for D (6 bases). The CDR3 length is 15 residues. Germline V CDR1 and CDR2: SSHAT, FNYEAQ (reference sequence). CDR3 bases: TGTGCTAGCAGCTCAGGGCTAGCGCCCACAGATACGCAGTATTTT. It specifies CASSSGLAPTDTQYF.

This clone was seen a few times. The V and J genes are TRBV20-1 and TRBJ1-1; 7 nucleotides line up with TRBD1. Germline CDR1 DFQATT, CDR2 SNEGSKA (reference sequence). V lost 7 bases and J lost 1; bases outside the gene matches: 3. The CDR3 is 12 amino acids. The CDR3 spells CSGDRANTEAFF. The CDR3 coding sequence is TGCAGTGGAGACAGGGCGAACACTGAAGCTTTCTTT.

This clone was counted at least ten times. The chain uses TRBV20-1 and TRBJ2-1; 9 bases align to TRBD2. The CDR3 has 13 residues. The germline V gene has CDR1 DFQATT and CDR2 SNEGSKA (reference sequence). V gave up 6 bases and J gave up 7 bases; unmatched junction bases: 7. For the CDR3, the DNA is TGCAGTGCGAGTAGCGGGAGATATAATGAGCAGTTCTTC. Protein sequence: CSASSGRYNEQFF.

This clone was detected ten times or more. This chain links TRBV5-1 with TRBJ1-2; perhaps TRBD1 as D (5 bases). Per the germline V gene, CDR1 is SGHRS and CDR2 is YFSETQ. Trimming cost V 4 bases and J 8 bases, with 15 bases left between them. The length of the CDR3 is 13 residues. The CDR3 loop reads CASSPNRGGGYTF. The CDR3 bases are TGCGCCAGCAGCCCCAATCGTGGGGGAGGCTACACCTTC.

This chain joins TRBV6-1 and TRBJ2-7; 10 positions match TRBD2. This CDR3 comprises 13 residues. Germline V gives CDR1 MNHNS, CDR2 SASEGT. J was trimmed by 5 bases and V by 6 bases; bases with no gene match: 4. CDR3 DNA: TGTGCCAGCAGGATAGCGGGAGGCCACGAGCAGTACTTC. Residues: CASRIAGGHEQYF.